The rows below give T cell receptor beta chains drawn from one sample of a study of shared clonotypes between healthy human individuals. Assay: immunoSEQ multiplex PCR; the TCRdb copy retains only in-frame clones and omits some. The data show 150,000 to 200,000 clones, around 63% seen once. The sample was memory CD4+ T cells sorted from blood. These receptor sequences come from a man aged 25 to 40 in good health. The CDR3 runs from the conserved cysteine through the conserved F or W. A D gene is named only where the DNA matches it firmly. A row's size may be missing; if present it is once, few, many or a size class.

d_call,clone_size,cdr3_length,j_call,v_call,cdr3_nt,cdr3_aa
-,-,16,TRBJ2-2,TRBV27,TGTGCCAGCAGTTCCCAGGGGGGTCGGAACACCGGGGAGCTGTTTTTT,CASSSQGGRNTGELFF
TRBD2,-,16,TRBJ2-1,TRBV11-3,TGTGCCAGCAGCTTAGCTAGCGGAGGAGCGGTTGCTGAGCAGTTCTTC,CASSLASGGAVAEQFF
-,-,17,TRBJ2-1,TRBV7-9,TGTGCCAGCAGCTTCCCCGTTAGCGTTCTAAGCCGCATTGAGCAGTTCTTC,CASSFPVSVLSRIEQFF
TRBD1,-,15,TRBJ1-5,TRBV4-2,TGTGCCAGCAGCCCCATCGACAGGGATAATCAGCCCCAGCATTTT,CASSPIDRDNQPQHF
TRBD1,few,14,TRBJ2-1,TRBV9,TGTGCCAGCAGCAGCGCAGGGGGCATCTATGAGCAGTTCTTC,CASSSAGGIYEQFF
-,-,14,TRBJ1-1,TRBV28,TGTGCCAGCAGGCTGGGCCTTATGAACACTGAAGCTTTCTTT,CASRLGLMNTEAFF
TRBD2,many,13,TRBJ2-4,TRBV27,TGTGCCAGTCGACTAGCGGGAGAGGACATTCAGTACTTC,CASRLAGEDIQYF
-,-,13,TRBJ2-3,TRBV4-2,TGTGCCAGCAGCCAAGTTAGCACAGATACGCAGTATTTT,CASSQVSTDTQYF
-,-,15,TRBJ2-1,TRBV2,TGTGCCAGCAGTGATACCGGGGGCTCCTTAAATGAGCAGTTCTTC,CASSDTGGSLNEQFF
-,-,15,TRBJ2-1,TRBV18,TGTGCCAGCTCACCTTACGTAAGCTCCTACAATGAGCAGTTCTTC,CASSPYVSSYNEQFF
TRBD1,-,14,TRBJ2-7,TRBV11-3,TGTGCCAGCAGCTCCCGGGACAGGGCCTACGAGCAGTACTTC,CASSSRDRAYEQYF
TRBD1,-,14,TRBJ1-1,TRBV6-4,TGTGCCAGCAGTCCCGACAGGGGGAGTACTGAAGCTTTCTTT,CASSPDRGSTEAFF
-,few,12,TRBJ2-7,TRBV29-1,TGCAGCGCTGGGGACACCGCCTACGAGCAGTACTTC,CSAGDTAYEQYF
TRBD1,-,15,TRBJ2-7,TRBV13,TGTGCCAGCAGCGCACCTCGGACAGGTTCGTACGAGCAGTACTTC,CASSAPRTGSYEQYF
-,many,13,TRBJ1-5,TRBV30,TGTGCCATTGGTGGGGGCAGCAATCAGCCCCAGCATTTT,CAIGGGSNQPQHF
TRBD1,-,18,TRBJ2-7,TRBV6-1,TGTGCCAGCAGTGAAGCGGTGGCTGGGACAGGGGCCACCTACGAGCAGTACTTC,CASSEAVAGTGATYEQYF
-,-,15,TRBJ1-3,TRBV7-2,TGTGCCAGCAGCCCACGGCAGGAGGCTGGAAACACCATATATTTT,CASSPRQEAGNTIYF
TRBD2,-,14,TRBJ2-5,TRBV7-3,TGTGCCAGCAGCTGGGCGGGAGAACTGGAGACCCAGTACTTC,CASSWAGELETQYF
TRBD2,-,13,TRBJ2-1,TRBV2,TGTGCCAGCCTAGCGGGAGAATACAATGAGCAGTTCTTC,CASLAGEYNEQFF
-,many,15,TRBJ2-2,TRBV5-1,TGCGCCAGCAGCATCCAGGGACCTAACACCGGGGAGCTGTTTTTT,CASSIQGPNTGELFF
TRBD2,few,14,TRBJ2-3,TRBV30,TGTGCCTGGGCTCTAGCGGGAGTTATAGATACGCAGTATTTT,CAWALAGVIDTQYF
-,-,13,TRBJ1-1,TRBV2,TGTGCCAGCAAGGATAACGCGGGGACTGAAGCTTTCTTT,CASKDNAGTEAFF
-,-,15,TRBJ1-5,TRBV11-2,TGTGCCAGCAGCTTAGTCGGCGCTGACAATCAGCCCCAGCATTTT,CASSLVGADNQPQHF
-,-,14,TRBJ1-5,TRBV10-3,TGTGCCATAAGGGACGACGCGTACTACCAGCCCCAGCATTTT,CAIRDDAYYQPQHF
TRBD1,-,13,TRBJ2-3,TRBV6-6,TGTGCCAGCAAGGGACAGGGACCAGATACGCAGTATTTT,CASKGQGPDTQYF
TRBD2,few,15,TRBJ2-7,TRBV7-2,TGTGCCAGCAGCGTTGCCGGGACTAGCTACTACGAGCAGTACTTC,CASSVAGTSYYEQYF
-,-,16,TRBJ2-5,TRBV21-1,TGTGCCAGCAGCACTTACCGGGACGGAGTTTGGGAGACCCAGTACTTC,CASSTYRDGVWETQYF
-,-,15,TRBJ1-5,TRBV5-4,TGTGCCAGCAGCTTGTCCGGGACACGTAATCAGCCCCAGCATTTT,CASSLSGTRNQPQHF
-,-,15,TRBJ1-3,TRBV10-3,TGTGCCATCAGCCAGGGGAGCTCCTCTGGAAACACCATATATTTT,CAISQGSSSGNTIYF
-,-,15,TRBJ2-1,TRBV10-3,TGTGTCACCGTAGCCCGGGACCCTATCAACAATGAGCAGTTCTTC,CVTVARDPINNEQFF
-,-,16,TRBJ2-5,TRBV5-1,TGCGCCAGCAGCTTGGTCGGGGGAGGTACCAGAGAGACCCAGTACTTC,CASSLVGGGTRETQYF
-,few,11,TRBJ2-1,TRBV6-5,TGTGCCAGCAGTTTGGGACTTGTGCAGTTCTTC,CASSLGLVQFF
-,-,14,TRBJ2-7,TRBV7-2,TGTGCCAGCAGCACCCGGGAGCCCGCCTACGAGCAGTACTTC,CASSTREPAYEQYF
TRBD2,-,16,TRBJ2-3,TRBV5-8,TGTGCCAGCAGCACAGGGACTAGCGGGAGCTCAGATACGCAGTATTTT,CASSTGTSGSSDTQYF
TRBD2,-,16,TRBJ2-1,TRBV11-3,TGTGCCAGCAGCTTAGGAGGCCGGGGGGACGGGAATGAGCAGTTCTTC,CASSLGGRGDGNEQFF
-,few,14,TRBJ1-1,TRBV5-1,TGCGCCAGCAGCCGAATTCCAGGGAACACTGAAGCTTTCTTT,CASSRIPGNTEAFF
-,-,15,TRBJ2-7,TRBV7-2,TGTGCCAGCAGCCGGATAGCGGAGAGCTCCTACGAGCAGTACTTC,CASSRIAESSYEQYF
-,-,11,TRBJ2-5,TRBV29-1,TGCAGCGTTGGGGTGGGGGAGACCCAGTACTTC,CSVGVGETQYF
-,-,15,TRBJ1-2,TRBV9,TGTGCCAGCAGCGTAGGCCGATCAGGGTTGGTTGGCTACACCTTC,CASSVGRSGLVGYTF
-,-,13,TRBJ2-1,TRBV15,TGTGCCACCAGCAGAGATGATGGAGCCGAGCAGTTCTTC,CATSRDDGAEQFF
-,many,13,TRBJ2-5,TRBV18,TGTGCCAGCTCACCAACGGGGACTCGGACCCAGTACTTC,CASSPTGTRTQYF